These 11 T cell receptor beta chains originate from one sample sequenced in a study of cytomegalovirus exposure and HLA in healthy donors. Vbeta (60) and Jbeta (13) primers were used in the PCR. Clones were read by immunoSEQ multiplex PCR, and TCRdb kept only the in-frame ones, dropping some. The sample holds 150,000 to 200,000 clones, around four fifths seen once. Sequencing was done on a sample of PBMCs. These receptors were collected from a man aged 18-30 years in good health and CMV-seronegative.

The V call is TRBV6-5, the J call TRBJ2-7; no firm D call. CDR1 MNHEY and CDR2 SVGAGI come from the germline V gene. V lost 4 bases, J lost 3 bases, and 10 bases lay in between. CDR3 length: 13 amino acids. The CDR3 reads CASSSRKLYEQYF. CDR3 DNA: TGTGCCAGCAGTTCCCGCAAGCTCTACGAGCAGTACTTC.

Here the CDR3 reads CASSPRTGGAGEAFF. The CDR3 DNA sequence: TGTGCCAGCTCACCTAGGACAGGGGGCGCGGGTGAAGCTTTCTTT. The V call is TRBV18, the J call TRBJ1-1, with 11 bases matching TRBD1. V lost 3 bases and J lost 7; bases outside the gene matches: 7. CDR1 KGHSH and CDR2 LQKENI come from the germline V gene. The length of the CDR3 is 15 residues. The full variable domain, in which reference TRBV18 and TRBJ1-1 provide the parts outside the CDR3, is NAGVMQNPRHLVRRRGQEARLRCSPMKGHSHVYWYRQLPEEGLKFMVYLQKENIIDESGMPKERFSAEFPKEGPSILRIQQVVRGDSAAYFCASSPRTGGAGEAFFGQGTRLTVV.

The V call is TRBV27, the J call TRBJ2-1; the D gene is possibly TRBD1 (5 bases). V was shortened by 6 bases and J by 7 bases, with 13 bases between the two germline ends. The germline CDR1 and CDR2 sequences are MNHEY and SMNVEV (reference sequence). The CDR3 extends over 13 amino acids. The CDR3 nucleotides read TGTGCCAGCAGGGGGCGTCGCGCTAATGAGCAGTTCTTC. Encoded protein: CASRGRRANEQFF.

This clone was counted between two and nine times. The V and J genes are TRBV5-4 and TRBJ2-1; the match to TRBD1 covers 7 bases. This CDR3 region has 16 residues. Germline trimming cut 4 bases from V and 6 bases from J; bases unmatched to any gene: 13. Germline values: CDR1 SGHNT, CDR2 YYREEE (reference sequence). CDR3 DNA: TGTGCCAGCAGCCCAAGTCCTGACAGGGTCGGCAATGAGCAGTTCTTC. Its translation: CASSPSPDRVGNEQFF. The full variable domain, with the rest looked up from reference TRBV5-4 and TRBJ2-1, is ETGVTQSPTHLIKTRGQQVTLRCSSQSGHNTVSWYQQALGQGPQFIFQYYREEENGRGNFPPRFSGLQFPNYSSELNVNALELDDSALYLCASSPSPDRVGNEQFFGPGTRLTVL.

The V gene is TRBV4-2, the J gene TRBJ2-7; 7 bases map to TRBD1. CDR1 and CDR2 (germline): LGHNA, YNFKEQ. V shed 1 base, J shed 1 base, and the junction held 7 bases outside the gene matches. The CDR3 contains 16 residues. The CDR3 region is CASSQVTRGRSYEQYF. In DNA, the CDR3 is TGTGCCAGCAGCCAAGTAACGAGGGGGCGTTCCTACGAGCAGTACTTC.

The chain links TRBV27 to TRBJ2-1, with D possibly being TRBD2 (6 bases). The V gene's germline CDR1 is MNHEY and CDR2 SMNVEV (reference sequence). V was trimmed by 2 bases and J by 12 bases, leaving 20 bases between them. This CDR3 has 15 residues. The CDR3 sequence: CASSLGGLRKKGQFF. CDR3 bases: TGTGCCAGCAGTTTAGGGGGACTTCGAAAAAAGGGGCAGTTCTTC.

The chain recombines TRBV5-4 with TRBJ2-1; 11 nucleotides align to TRBD2. Germline CDR1 SGHNT, CDR2 YYREEE (reference sequence). This CDR3 has 15 amino acids. Unmatched junction bases numbered 3, after V lost 0 bases and J lost 7 bases. CDR3 sequence (DNA): TGTGCCAGCAGCTTGGCTAGCGGGAGGAGGAATGAGCAGTTCTTC. Protein sequence: CASSLASGRRNEQFF.

This clone was detected a few times. V is TRBV28 and J is TRBJ1-2; TRBD1 aligns across 8 bases. J was trimmed by 4 bases and V by 7 bases; bases with no gene match: 11. This CDR3 has 15 amino acids. CDR1 and CDR2 from the germline V gene are MDHEN and SYDVKM. CDR3 residues: CASTPSDRGSYGYTF. CDR3 sequence (DNA): TGTGCCAGCACCCCCTCCGACAGGGGTAGCTATGGCTACACCTTC.

The V gene is TRBV29-1, the J gene TRBJ2-2; a weak D match, TRBD2 (6 bases). Germline-derived CDR1 and CDR2 are SQVTM and ANQGSEA. The CDR3 consists of 12 residues. DNA of the CDR3: TGCACCGGGTGGGGGGAATCCGGGGAGCTGTTTTTT. Amino acid sequence: CTGWGESGELFF.

V usage is TRBV10-3 and J usage is TRBJ2-1; 10 nucleotides align to TRBD1. V was pared by 3 bases and J by 8 bases, with 7 bases of the junction left unmatched. CDR3 length equals 15 residues. Germline CDR1 ENHRY, CDR2 SYGVKD. CDR3 region: CAISDRQGAVDEQFF. The CDR3 bases are TGTGCCATCAGTGACAGACAGGGGGCAGTAGATGAGCAGTTCTTC.

Details on this clone: One junction end does not reproduce the germline sequence, and a read error may be involved. V gene TRBV29-1 combines with J gene TRBJ2-7; 7 bases are a match to TRBD1. Germline V gene sequence: CDR1 SQVTM, CDR2 ANQGSEA. The CDR3 spans 15 residues. CDR3 protein: CSVGKVGTAVDEQDF. The CDR3, as DNA: TGCAGCGTGGGCAAGGTGGGGACAGCTGTGGACGAGCAGGACTTC.